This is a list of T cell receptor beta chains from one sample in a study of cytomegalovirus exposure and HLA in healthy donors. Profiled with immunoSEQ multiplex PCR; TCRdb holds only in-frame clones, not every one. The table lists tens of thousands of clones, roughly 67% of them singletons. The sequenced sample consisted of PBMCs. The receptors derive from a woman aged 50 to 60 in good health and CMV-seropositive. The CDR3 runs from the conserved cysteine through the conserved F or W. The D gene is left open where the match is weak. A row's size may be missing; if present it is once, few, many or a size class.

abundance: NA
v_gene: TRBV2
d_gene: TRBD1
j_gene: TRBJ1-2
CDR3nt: TGTGCCAGCAGTGTGGAGGGGGCGAACGGCTACACCTTC
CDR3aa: CASSVEGANGYTF

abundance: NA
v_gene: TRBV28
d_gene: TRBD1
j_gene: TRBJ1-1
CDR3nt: TGTGCCAGCAGTTTATTTGAGGACAGGCTAGAAGCTTTCTTT
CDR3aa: CASSLFEDRLEAFF

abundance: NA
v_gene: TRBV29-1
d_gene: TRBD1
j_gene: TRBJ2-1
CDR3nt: TGCAGCGTGCTCTTGCTGGGACAGAAATACAATGAGCAGTTCTTC
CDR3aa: CSVLLLGQKYNEQFF

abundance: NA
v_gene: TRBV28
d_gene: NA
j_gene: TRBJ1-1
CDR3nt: TGTGCCAGCAGTTTCATACGGGAGAACACTGAAGCTTTCTTT
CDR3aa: CASSFIRENTEAFF

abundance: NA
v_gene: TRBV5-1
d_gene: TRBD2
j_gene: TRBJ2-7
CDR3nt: TGCGCCAGCACCCGGGGGACTAGCGGGTCTAGGAGCTCCTACGAGCAGTACTTC
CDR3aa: CASTRGTSGSRSSYEQYF

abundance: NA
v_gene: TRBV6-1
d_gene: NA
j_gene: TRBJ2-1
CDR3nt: TGTGCCAGCAGTCCCCACCTGGACAGAGCCAATGAGCAGTTCTTC
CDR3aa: CASSPHLDRANEQFF

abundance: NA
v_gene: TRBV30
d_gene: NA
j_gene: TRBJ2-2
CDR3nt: TGTGCCTGGAGTGTATCAGGGCCCGGGGAGCTGTTTTTT
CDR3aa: CAWSVSGPGELFF

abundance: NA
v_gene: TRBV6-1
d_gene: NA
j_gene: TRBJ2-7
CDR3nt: TGTGCCAGCAGTGAAGGGGGGCCCAGCACCTACGAGCAGTACTTC
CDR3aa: CASSEGGPSTYEQYF

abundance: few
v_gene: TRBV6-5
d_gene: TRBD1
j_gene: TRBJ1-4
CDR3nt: TGTGCCAGCAGAGGATCAGGGGGCACTAATGAAAAACTGTTTTTT
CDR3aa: CASRGSGGTNEKLFF

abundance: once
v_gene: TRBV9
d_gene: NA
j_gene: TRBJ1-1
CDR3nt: TGTGCCAGCAGCGCCAGGGGGAACACTGAAGCTTTCTTT
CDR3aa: CASSARGNTEAFF

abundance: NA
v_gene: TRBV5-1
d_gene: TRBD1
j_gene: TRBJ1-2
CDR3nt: TGCGCCAGCAGCTCCGGGACAGGGGAGGACTATGGCTACACCTTC
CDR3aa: CASSSGTGEDYGYTF

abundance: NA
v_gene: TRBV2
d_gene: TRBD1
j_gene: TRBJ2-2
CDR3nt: TGTGCCAGCAGTCGACAGGGGACCGGGGAGCTGTTTTTT
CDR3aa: CASSRQGTGELFF

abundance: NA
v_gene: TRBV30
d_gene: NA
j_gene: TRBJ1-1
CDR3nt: TGTGCCTGGAGCCGGGGGGTCAGTGAAGCTTTCTTT
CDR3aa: CAWSRGVSEAFF

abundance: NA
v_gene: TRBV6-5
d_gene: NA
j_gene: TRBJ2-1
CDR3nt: TGTGCCAGCAGTTACAACGGGGAAGGGCCTGAGCAGTTCTTC
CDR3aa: CASSYNGEGPEQFF

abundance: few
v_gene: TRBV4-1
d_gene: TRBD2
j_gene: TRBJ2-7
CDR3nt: TGCGCCAGCAGCCAAGATCGGGAGGGTCCCCACACCTACGAGCAGTACTTC
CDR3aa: CASSQDREGPHTYEQYF

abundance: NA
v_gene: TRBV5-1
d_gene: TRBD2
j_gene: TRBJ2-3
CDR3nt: TGCGCCAGCAGCTCTAGCGGGCATACAGATACGCAGTATTTT
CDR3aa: CASSSSGHTDTQYF

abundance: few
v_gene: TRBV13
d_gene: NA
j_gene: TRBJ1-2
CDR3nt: TGTGCCAGCAGCGGGCACGTGGATGGCTACACCTTC
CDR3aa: CASSGHVDGYTF

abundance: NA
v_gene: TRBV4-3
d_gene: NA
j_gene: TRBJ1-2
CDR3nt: TGCGCCAGCAGCCCAAAAGTAGCCACCTATGGCTACACCTTC
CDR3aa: CASSPKVATYGYTF

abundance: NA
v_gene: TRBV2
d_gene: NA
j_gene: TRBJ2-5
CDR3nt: TGTGCCAGCAGTGAAGGCGAGGGCCGAGAGACCCAGTACTTC
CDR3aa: CASSEGEGRETQYF

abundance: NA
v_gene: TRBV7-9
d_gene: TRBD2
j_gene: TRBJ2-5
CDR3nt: TGTGCCAGCAGCTTAAACAGCGGGGGGCCCGGGGAGACCCAGTACTTC
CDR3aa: CASSLNSGGPGETQYF

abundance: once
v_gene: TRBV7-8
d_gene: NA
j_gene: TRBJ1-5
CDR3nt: TGTGCCAGCAGCTTAGAATGGGGCAGCGAACAACATAATAGCAATCAGCCCCAGCATTTT
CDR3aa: CASSLEWGSEQHNSNQPQHF

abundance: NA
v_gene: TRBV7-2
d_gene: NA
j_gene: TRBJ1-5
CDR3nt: TGTGCCAGCAGCTCAGGACAGATAAATCAGCCCCAGCATTTT
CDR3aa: CASSSGQINQPQHF

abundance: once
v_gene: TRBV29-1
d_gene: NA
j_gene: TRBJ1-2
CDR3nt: TGCAGCGTCCCATGGGCAGGGGATGGCTACACCTTC
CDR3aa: CSVPWAGDGYTF

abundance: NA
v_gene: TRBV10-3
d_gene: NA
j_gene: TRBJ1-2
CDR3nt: TGTGCCATCAGTAAAGGGGGAGTGGGGACGAGTGGCTACACCTTC
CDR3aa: CAISKGGVGTSGYTF

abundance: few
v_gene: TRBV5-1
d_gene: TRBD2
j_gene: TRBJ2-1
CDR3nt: TGCGCCAGCAGCTTGCAAGGACTAGCGGGGGGGTTCGAGCAGTTCTTC
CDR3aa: CASSLQGLAGGFEQFF

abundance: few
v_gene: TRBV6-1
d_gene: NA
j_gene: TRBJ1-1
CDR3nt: TGTGCCAGCCTCGGCACTGAAGCTTTCTTT
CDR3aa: CASLGTEAFF

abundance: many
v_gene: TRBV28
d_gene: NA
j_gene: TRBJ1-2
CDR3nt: TGTGCCAGCACCCCTGACACCGGGGTTGGCTACACCTTC
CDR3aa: CASTPDTGVGYTF

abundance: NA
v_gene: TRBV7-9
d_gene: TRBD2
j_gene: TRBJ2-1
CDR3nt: TGTGCCAGCAGCGTCCTAGCGGGGGGCTATGAGCAGTTCTTC
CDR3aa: CASSVLAGGYEQFF

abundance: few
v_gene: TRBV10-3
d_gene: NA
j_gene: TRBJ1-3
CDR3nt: TGTGCCATCAGTGAGTCTACAGCCGTCTCTGGAAACACCATATATTTT
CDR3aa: CAISESTAVSGNTIYF

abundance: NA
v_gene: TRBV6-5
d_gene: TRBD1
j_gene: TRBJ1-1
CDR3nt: TGTGCCAGCAGTCCCAGGGGGGAGACTGAAGCTTTCTTT
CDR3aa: CASSPRGETEAFF

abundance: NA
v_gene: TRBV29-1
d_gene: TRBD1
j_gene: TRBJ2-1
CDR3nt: TGCAGCGTTGAAAGGACAGGGGTTTACAATGAGCAGTTCTTC
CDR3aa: CSVERTGVYNEQFF

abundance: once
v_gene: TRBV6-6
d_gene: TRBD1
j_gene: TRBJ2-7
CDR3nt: TGTGCCAGCAGCACCGGGACAGCGCTCTACGAGCAGTACTTC
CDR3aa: CASSTGTALYEQYF

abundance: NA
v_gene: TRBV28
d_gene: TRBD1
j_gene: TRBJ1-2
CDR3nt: TGTGCCAGCAGTCCACAGGGGCGCTATGGCTACACCTTC
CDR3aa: CASSPQGRYGYTF

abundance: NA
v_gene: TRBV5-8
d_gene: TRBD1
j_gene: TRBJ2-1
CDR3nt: TGTGCCAGCAGCTTGGATGGGACAGGGGTTTACAATGAGCAGTTCTTC
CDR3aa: CASSLDGTGVYNEQFF

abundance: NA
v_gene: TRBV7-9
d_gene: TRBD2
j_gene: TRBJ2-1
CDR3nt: TGTTCCAGCAGCTTAGATGGGGGACTAGCTAATGAGCAGTTCTTC
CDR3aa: CSSSLDGGLANEQFF

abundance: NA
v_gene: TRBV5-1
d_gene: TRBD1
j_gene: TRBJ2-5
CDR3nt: TGCGCCAGCAGCTTGACAGGGGTACAAGAGACCCAGTACTTC
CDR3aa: CASSLTGVQETQYF

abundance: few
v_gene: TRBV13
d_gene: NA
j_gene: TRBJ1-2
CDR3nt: TGTGCCAGCAGCCTCCGGACACGGAACTATGGCTACACCTTC
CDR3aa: CASSLRTRNYGYTF

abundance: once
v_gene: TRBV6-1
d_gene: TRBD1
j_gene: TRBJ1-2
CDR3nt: TGTGCCAGCAGTCCCCCTAAGCAGGGGGCGGAGGGCTACACCTTC
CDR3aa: CASSPPKQGAEGYTF

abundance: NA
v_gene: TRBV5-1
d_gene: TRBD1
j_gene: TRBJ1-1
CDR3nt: TGCGCCAGCGGGACAGGGGCTAACACTGAAGCTTTCTTT
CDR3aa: CASGTGANTEAFF

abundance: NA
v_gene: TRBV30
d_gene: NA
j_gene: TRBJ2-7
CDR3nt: TGTGCCTGGAGTGGTGGTAGGGGGTACGAGCAGTACTTC
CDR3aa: CAWSGGRGYEQYF

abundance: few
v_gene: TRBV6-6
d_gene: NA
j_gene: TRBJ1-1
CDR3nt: TGTGCCAGCAGCACCCAGGGTCAGAACACTGAAGCTTTCTTT
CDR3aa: CASSTQGQNTEAFF

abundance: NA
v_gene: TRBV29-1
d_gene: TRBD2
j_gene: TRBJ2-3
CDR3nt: TGCAGCGTACTTAGACTAGCGGCCGGGGCAGATACGCAGTATTTT
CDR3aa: CSVLRLAAGADTQYF

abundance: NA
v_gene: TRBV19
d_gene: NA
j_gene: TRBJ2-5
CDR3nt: TGTGCCAGTAGTATTTCCCTAGGAGAGACCCAGTACTTC
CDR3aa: CASSISLGETQYF

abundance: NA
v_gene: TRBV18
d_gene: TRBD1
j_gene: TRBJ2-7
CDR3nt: TGTGCCAGCGGACAGGGGAGCTCCTACGAGCAGTACTTC
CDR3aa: CASGQGSSYEQYF

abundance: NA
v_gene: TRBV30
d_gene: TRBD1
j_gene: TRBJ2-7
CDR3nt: TGTGCCTGGAGCTTAGCCGGGACAGGGGTCCACGAGCAGTACTTC
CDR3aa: CAWSLAGTGVHEQYF

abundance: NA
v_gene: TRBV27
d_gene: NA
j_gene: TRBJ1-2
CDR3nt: TGTGCCAGCAGTTTAAACCAGGGCTTCTATGGCTACACCTTC
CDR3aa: CASSLNQGFYGYTF

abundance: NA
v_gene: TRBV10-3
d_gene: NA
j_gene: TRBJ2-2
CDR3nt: TGTGCCATTCGACTAGATAACACCGGGGAGCTGTTTTTT
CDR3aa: CAIRLDNTGELFF

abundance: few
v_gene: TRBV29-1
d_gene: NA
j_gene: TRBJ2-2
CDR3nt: TGCAGCGTTGGCAGTACGAACACCGGGGAGCTGTTTTTT
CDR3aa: CSVGSTNTGELFF

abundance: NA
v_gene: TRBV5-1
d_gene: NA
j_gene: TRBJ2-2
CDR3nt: TGCGCCAGCAGCTTGGAGGGGGGGGCGCACACCGGGGAGCTGTTTTTT
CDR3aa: CASSLEGGAHTGELFF

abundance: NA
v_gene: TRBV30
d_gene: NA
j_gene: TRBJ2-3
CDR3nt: TGTGCCTGGAGCGCCCAGACAGATACGCAGTATTTT
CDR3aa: CAWSAQTDTQYF

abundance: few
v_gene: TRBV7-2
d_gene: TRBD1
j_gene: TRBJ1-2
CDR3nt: TGTGCCAGCAGCTCCCCGGGACAGGGATTAAGCTATGGCTACACCTTC
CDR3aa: CASSSPGQGLSYGYTF

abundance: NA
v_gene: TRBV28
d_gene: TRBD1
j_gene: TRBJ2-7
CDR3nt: TGTGCCACCGTGGATGGACAGGGGGCATGGGAGCAGTACTTC
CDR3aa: CATVDGQGAWEQYF

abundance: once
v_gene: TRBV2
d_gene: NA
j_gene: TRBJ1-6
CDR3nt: TGTGCCAGCTCCACAGGGATGAATTCACCCCTCCACTTT
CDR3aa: CASSTGMNSPLHF

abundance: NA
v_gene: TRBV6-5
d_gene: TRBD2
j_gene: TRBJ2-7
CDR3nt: TGTGCCAGCAGTAAAAGCGGGGGGAGCACCTACGAGCAGTACTTC
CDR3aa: CASSKSGGSTYEQYF

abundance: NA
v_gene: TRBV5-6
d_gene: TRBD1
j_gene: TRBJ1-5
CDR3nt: TGTGCCAGCAGCGTTACAGGGGGAAGACAGCCCCAGCATTTT
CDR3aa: CASSVTGGRQPQHF

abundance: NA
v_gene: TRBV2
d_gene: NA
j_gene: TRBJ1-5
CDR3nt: TGTGCCAGCAGCCCCCGGGAGCTCAATCAGCCCCAGCATTTT
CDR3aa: CASSPRELNQPQHF